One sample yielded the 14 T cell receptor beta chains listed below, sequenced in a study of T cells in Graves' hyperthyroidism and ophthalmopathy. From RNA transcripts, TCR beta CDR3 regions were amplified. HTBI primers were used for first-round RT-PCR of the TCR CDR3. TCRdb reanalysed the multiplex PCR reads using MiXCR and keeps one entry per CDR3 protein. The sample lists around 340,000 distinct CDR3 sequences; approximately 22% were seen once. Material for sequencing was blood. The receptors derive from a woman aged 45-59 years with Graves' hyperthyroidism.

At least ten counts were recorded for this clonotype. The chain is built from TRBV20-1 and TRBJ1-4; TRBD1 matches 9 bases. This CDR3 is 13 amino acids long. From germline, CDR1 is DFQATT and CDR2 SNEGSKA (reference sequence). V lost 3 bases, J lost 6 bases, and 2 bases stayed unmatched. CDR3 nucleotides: TGCAGTGCTAGTCGGACAGGGGATGAAAAACTGTTTTTT. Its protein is CSASRTGDEKLFF.

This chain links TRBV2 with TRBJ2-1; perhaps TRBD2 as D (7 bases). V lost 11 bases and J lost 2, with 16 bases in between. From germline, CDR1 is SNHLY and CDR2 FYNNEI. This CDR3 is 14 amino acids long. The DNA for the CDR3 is TGTGCCGTCAATCGGGGGGCCACCTACAATGAGCAGTTCTTC. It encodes CAVNRGATYNEQFF.

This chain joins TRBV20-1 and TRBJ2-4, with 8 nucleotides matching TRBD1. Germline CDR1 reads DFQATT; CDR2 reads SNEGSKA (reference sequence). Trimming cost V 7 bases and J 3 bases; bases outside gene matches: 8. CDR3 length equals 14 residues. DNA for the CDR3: TGCAGTGTCGTACAGGGGGATGGCAAAAACATTCAGTACTTC. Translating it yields CSVVQGDGKNIQYF.

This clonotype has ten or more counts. CDR3 sequence: CASSETTDTQYF. CDR3 DNA: TGTGCCAGCAGTGAGACCACAGATACGCAGTATTTT. This rearrangement joins TRBV2 to TRBJ2-3; D call uncertain. V shed 3 bases and J shed 2 bases, with 3 bases lying between them. Germline V gene lookup returns CDR1 SNHLY and CDR2 FYNNEI. The CDR3 is made up of 12 amino acids.

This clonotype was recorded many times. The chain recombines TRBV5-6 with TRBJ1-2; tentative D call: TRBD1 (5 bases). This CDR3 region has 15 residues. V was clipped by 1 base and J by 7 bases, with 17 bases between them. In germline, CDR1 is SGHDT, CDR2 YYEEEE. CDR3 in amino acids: CASSLTSRVGGGYTF. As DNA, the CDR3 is TGTGCCAGCAGCTTGACGAGCAGAGTGGGGGGTGGCTACACCTTC.

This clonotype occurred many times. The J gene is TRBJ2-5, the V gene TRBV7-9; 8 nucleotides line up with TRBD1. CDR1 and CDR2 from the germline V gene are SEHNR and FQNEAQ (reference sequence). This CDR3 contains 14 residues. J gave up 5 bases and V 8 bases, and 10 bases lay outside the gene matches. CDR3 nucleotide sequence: TGTGCCAGCGCAAAGTGGGGACAGGCGGAGACCCAGTACTTC. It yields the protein CASAKWGQAETQYF. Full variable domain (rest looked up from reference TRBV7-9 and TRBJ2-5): DTGVSQNPRHKITKRGQNVTFRCDPISEHNRLYWYRQTLGQGPEFLTYFQNEAQLEKSRLLSDRFSAERPKGSFSTLEIQRTEQGDSAMYLCASAKWGQAETQYFGPGTRLLVL.

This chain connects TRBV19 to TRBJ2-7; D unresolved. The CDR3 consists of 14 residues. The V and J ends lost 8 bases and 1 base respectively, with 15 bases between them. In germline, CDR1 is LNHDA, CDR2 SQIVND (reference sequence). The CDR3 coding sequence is TGTGCCAGTTCGGAATATCGGCAATCCTACGAGCAGTACTTC. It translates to CASSEYRQSYEQYF.

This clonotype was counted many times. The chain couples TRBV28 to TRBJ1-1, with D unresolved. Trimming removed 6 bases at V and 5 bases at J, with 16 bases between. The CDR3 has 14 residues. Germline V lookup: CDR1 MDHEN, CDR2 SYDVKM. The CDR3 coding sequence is TGTGCCAGCAGGGAACAGCTGAAAGGAACTGAAGCTTTCTTT. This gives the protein CASREQLKGTEAFF.

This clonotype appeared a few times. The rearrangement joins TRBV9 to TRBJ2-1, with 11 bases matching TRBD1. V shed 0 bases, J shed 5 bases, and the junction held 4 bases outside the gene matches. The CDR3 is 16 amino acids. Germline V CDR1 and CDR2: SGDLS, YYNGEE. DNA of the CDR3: TGTGCCAGCAGCGTAGAAGGACAGGGGGCGAACAATGAGCAGTTCTTC. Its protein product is CASSVEGQGANNEQFF.

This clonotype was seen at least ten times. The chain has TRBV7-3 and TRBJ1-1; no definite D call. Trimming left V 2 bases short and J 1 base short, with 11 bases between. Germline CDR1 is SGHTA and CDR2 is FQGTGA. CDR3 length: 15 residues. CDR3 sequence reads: CASSLSGPRNTEAFF. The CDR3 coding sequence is TGTGCCAGCAGCTTATCGGGCCCCCGGAACACTGAAGCTTTCTTT. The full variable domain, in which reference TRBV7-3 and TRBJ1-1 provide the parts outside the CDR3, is GAGVSQTPSNKVTEKGKYVELRCDPISGHTALYWYRQSLGQGPEFLIYFQGTGAADDSGLPNDRFFAVRPEGSVSTLKIQRTERGDSAVYLCASSLSGPRNTEAFFGQGTRLTVV.

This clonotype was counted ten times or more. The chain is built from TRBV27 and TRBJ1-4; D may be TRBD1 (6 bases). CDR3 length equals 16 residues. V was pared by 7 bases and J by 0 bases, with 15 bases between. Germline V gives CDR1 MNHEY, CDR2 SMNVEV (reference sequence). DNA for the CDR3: TGTGCCAGCAACGACAGGACCTCCGCAACTAATGAAAAACTGTTTTTT. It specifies CASNDRTSATNEKLFF. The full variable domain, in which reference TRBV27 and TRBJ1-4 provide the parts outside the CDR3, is EAQVTQNPRYLITVTGKKLTVTCSQNMNHEYMSWYRQDPGLGLRQIYYSMNVEVTDKGDVPEGYKVSRKEKRNFPLILESPSPNQTSLYFCASNDRTSATNEKLFFGSGTQLSVL.

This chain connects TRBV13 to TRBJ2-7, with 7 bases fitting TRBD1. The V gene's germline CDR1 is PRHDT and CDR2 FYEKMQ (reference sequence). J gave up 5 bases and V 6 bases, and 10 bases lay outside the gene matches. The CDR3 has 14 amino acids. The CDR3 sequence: CASSEGQPIHEQYF. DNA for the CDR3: TGTGCCAGCAGTGAGGGACAGCCTATTCACGAGCAGTACTTC. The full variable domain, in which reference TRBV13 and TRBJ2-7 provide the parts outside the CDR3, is AAGVIQSPRHLIKEKRETATLKCYPIPRHDTVYWYQQGPGQDPQFLISFYEKMQSDKGSIPDRFSAQQFSDYHSELNMSSLELGDSALYFCASSEGQPIHEQYFGPGTRLTVT.

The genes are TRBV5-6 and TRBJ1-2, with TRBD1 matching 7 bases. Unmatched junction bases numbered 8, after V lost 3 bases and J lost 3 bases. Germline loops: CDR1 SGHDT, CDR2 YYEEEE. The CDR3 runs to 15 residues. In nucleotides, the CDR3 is TGTGCCAGCAGCTCCAATTCAGGGGGAGACTATGGCTACACCTTC. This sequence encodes CASSSNSGGDYGYTF.

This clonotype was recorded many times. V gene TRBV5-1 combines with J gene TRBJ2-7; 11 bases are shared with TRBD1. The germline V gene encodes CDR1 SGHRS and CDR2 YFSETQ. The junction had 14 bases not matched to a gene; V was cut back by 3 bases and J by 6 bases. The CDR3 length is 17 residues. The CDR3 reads CASSSTGSGTGGPEQYF. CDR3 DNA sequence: TGCGCCAGCAGCTCGACGGGTTCCGGGACAGGGGGGCCCGAGCAGTACTTC.